Many counts were recorded for the clone carrying this T cell receptor beta chain. Its antigen is undetermined. The diagnostic basis comprised clinical symptoms, serum thyroxine and TRAb, thyroid ultrasound and orbital computed tomography. The PBMCs studied were ones that came from 8.5 to 10 ml fresh peripheral blood. Authors of the study amplified TCR beta CDR3 regions from RNA transcripts. The TCR CDR3 first-round RT-PCR relied on the HTBI primer set. TCRdb recomputed calls from the multiplex PCR reads with MiXCR, one row per CDR3 protein. The sample records about 360,000 distinct CDR3 sequences, approximately 20% being singletons. V was clipped by 6 bases and J by 7 bases, with 16 bases between them. The CDR3 runs 14 residues. Germline values: CDR1 MNHNS, CDR2 SASEGT. This specimen comes from a study of T cells in Graves' hyperthyroidism and ophthalmopathy. Findings and limits, study-wide: Separation of ophthalmopathy from stable hyperthyroidism was achieved by a 13 V-J model.

The sequence derives from a woman younger than 30 with Graves' hyperthyroidism. This chain links TRBV6-1 with TRBJ1-5; maybe TRBD1 (6 bases). Sequencing was done on a sample of blood. The CDR3 spells CASSHGGAGQPQHF. CDR3 nucleotides: TGTGCCAGCAGCCACGGGGGGGCAGGACAGCCCCAGCATTTT.